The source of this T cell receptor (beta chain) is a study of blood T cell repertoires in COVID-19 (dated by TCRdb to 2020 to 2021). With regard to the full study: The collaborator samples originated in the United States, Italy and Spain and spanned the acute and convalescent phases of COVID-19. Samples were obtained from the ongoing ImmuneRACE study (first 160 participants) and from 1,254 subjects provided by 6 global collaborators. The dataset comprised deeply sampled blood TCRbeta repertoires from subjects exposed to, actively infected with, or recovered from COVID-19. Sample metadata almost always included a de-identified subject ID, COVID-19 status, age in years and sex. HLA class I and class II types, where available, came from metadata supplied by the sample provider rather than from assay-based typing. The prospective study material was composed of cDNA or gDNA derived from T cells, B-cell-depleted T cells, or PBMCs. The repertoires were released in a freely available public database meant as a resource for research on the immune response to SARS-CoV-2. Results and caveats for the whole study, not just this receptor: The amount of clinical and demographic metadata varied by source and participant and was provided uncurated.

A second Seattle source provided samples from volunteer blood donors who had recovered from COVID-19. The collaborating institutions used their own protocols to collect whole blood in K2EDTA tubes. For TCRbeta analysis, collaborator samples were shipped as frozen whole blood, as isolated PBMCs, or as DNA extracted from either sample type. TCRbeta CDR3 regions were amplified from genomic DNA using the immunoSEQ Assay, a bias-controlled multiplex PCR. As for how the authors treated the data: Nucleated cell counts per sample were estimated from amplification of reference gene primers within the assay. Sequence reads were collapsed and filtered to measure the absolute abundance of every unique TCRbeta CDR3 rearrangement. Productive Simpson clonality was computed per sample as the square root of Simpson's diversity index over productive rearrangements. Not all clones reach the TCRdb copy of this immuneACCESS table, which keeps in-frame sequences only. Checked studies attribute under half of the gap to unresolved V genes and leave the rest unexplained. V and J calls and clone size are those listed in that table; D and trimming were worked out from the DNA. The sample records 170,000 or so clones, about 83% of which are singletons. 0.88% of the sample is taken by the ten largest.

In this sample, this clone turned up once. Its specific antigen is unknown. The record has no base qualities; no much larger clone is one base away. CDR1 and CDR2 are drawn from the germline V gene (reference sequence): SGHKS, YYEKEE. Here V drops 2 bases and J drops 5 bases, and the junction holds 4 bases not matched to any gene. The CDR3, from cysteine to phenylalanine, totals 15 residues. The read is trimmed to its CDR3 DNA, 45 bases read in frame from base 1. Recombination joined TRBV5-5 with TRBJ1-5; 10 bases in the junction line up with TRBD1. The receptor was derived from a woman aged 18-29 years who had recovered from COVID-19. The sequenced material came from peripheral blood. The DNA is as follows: TGTGCCAGCAGCTTCCTAGGGACAGGGGATCAGCCCCAGCATTTT. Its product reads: CASSFLGTGDQPQHF. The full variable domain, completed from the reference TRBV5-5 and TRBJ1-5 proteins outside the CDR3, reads DAGVTQSPTHLIKTRGQQVTLRCSPISGHKSVSWYQQVLGQGPQFIFQYYEKEERGRGNFPDRFSARQFPNYSSELNVNALLLGDSALYLCASSFLGTGDQPQHFGDGTRLSIL.